Below, 18 T cell receptor beta chains from the same sample are listed, as sequenced in a study of OX40 agonist ivuxolimab in advanced cancers. TCRdb keeps only in-frame clones here, not all; method: immunoSEQ multiplex PCR. The sample shows more than 60,000 clones, 65% to 85% of them seen only once. Sequenced material: CD4+ or CD8+ T cells sorted from blood, taken in a trial of the OX40 agonist ivuxolimab. These receptors were taken from an adult with an advanced solid tumor such as melanoma, head and neck, liver or kidney cancer.

Regarding this clone: Distinct nucleotide sequences in the sample also encode this CDR3. The chain carries TRBV18 and TRBJ1-5; D unclear. V lost 3 bases and J lost 0, with 12 bases in between. There are 16 residues in the CDR3. CDR1 is KGHSH, CDR2 LQKENI, per germline. CDR3 DNA: TGTGCCAGCTCACCTGACCCGGGGAATAGCAATCAGCCCCAGCATTTT. Translation: CASSPDPGNSNQPQHF.

V gene TRBV29-1 combines with J gene TRBJ1-3; D possibly corresponds to TRBD1 (5 bases). Germline loops: CDR1 SQVTM, CDR2 ANQGSEA. This CDR3 region has 14 residues. With 4 bases removed from V and 8 bases from J, the gap between germline ends came to 18 bases. The CDR3 region is CSVAYRTMGDTIYF. The CDR3 DNA reads TGCAGCGTTGCTTACCGGACAATGGGAGACACCATATATTTT. Using reference TRBV29-1 and TRBJ1-3 for the parts outside the CDR3, the full variable domain is SAVISQKPSRDICQRGTSLTIQCQVDSQVTMMFWYRQQPGQSLTLIATANQGSEATYESGFVIDKFPISRPNLTFSTLTVSNMSPEDSSIYLCSVAYRTMGDTIYFGEGSWLTVV.

The genes are TRBV19 and TRBJ1-2; D is unclear. CDR3 length: 17 amino acids. V lost 6 bases and J lost 8, with 28 bases in between. Germline values: CDR1 LNHDA, CDR2 SQIVND (reference sequence). For the CDR3, the DNA is TGTGCCAGTAGCTCGCGGGTCGTACCGGGCCTCTACGAAGGCTACACCTTC. Its translation is CASSSRVVPGLYEGYTF. Full variable domain (missing parts from reference TRBV19 and TRBJ1-2): DGGITQSPKYLFRKEGQNVTLSCEQNLNHDAMYWYRQDPGQGLRLIYYSQIVNDFQKGDIAEGYSVSREKKESFPLTVTSAQKNPTAFYLCASSSRVVPGLYEGYTFGSGTRLTVV.

This rearrangement joins TRBV5-6 to TRBJ1-6, with 8 nucleotides matching TRBD1. V shed 0 bases, J shed 9 bases, and the junction held 5 bases outside the gene matches. The V gene's germline CDR1 is SGHDT and CDR2 YYEEEE. The CDR3 totals 15 residues. The CDR3 spells CASSLGTGNFSPLHF. The DNA of the CDR3 is TGTGCCAGCAGCTTGGGGACAGGGAATTTTTCACCCCTCCACTTT.

The V and J genes are TRBV6-6 and TRBJ1-5; 8 bases agree with TRBD1. Germline V lookup: CDR1 MNHNY, CDR2 SVGAGI (reference sequence). Trimming cost V 5 bases and J 6 bases; bases outside gene matches: 12. This CDR3 region has 16 residues. CDR3 amino acids: CASSPKGQGFPQPQHF. In DNA form, the CDR3 reads TGTGCCAGCAGTCCCAAAGGACAGGGCTTTCCTCAGCCCCAGCATTTT.

This clone was observed once. V usage is TRBV5-1 and J usage is TRBJ1-2, with D possibly TRBD1 on 5 matching bases. V lost 4 bases and J 6 bases, leaving 19 bases between the germline ends. From germline, CDR1 is SGHRS and CDR2 YFSETQ. CDR3 length equals 15 residues. The CDR3 nucleotides are TGCGCCAGCAGCCCCGGGGGAACACGGGGCGATGGCTACACCTTC. It codes for CASSPGGTRGDGYTF.

This chain uses TRBV5-4 with TRBJ1-2; possible D gene TRBD1, 5 bases. Germline loops: CDR1 SGHNT, CDR2 YYREEE (reference sequence). This CDR3 region has 15 residues. V was cut by 4 bases and J by 4 bases, with 17 bases left in between. The CDR3 coding sequence is TGTGCCAGCAGCCCGGGGGGGGAGGTGCGCTATGGCTACACCTTC. Residues: CASSPGGEVRYGYTF.

The chain has TRBV5-4 and TRBJ2-2; D unresolved. CDR1 and CDR2 from the germline V gene are SGHNT and YYREEE (reference sequence). Trimming stripped 8 bases from V and 6 bases from J, with 8 bases between. The CDR3 length is 11 residues. As DNA, the CDR3 is TGTGCCAGTTCAGGCGCCGGGGAGCTGTTTTTT. Protein sequence: CASSGAGELFF.

J is TRBJ1-2 and V is TRBV29-1; D remains unclear. The V and J ends lost 5 bases and 7 bases respectively, with 11 bases between them. Germline loops: CDR1 SQVTM, CDR2 ANQGSEA. The CDR3 is 11 residues long. For the CDR3, the DNA is TGCAGCGTTTGGTCACTGCGTGGCTACACCTTC. Its translation is CSVWSLRGYTF.

The chain uses TRBV6-6 and TRBJ1-2; D remains ambiguous. The CDR3 extends over 13 amino acids. The ends were cut back, 6 bases at V and 4 bases at J, with 12 bases in the middle. CDR1 MNHNY and CDR2 SVGAGI come from the germline V gene (reference sequence). This chain's CDR3 is CASSLALLYGYTF. The CDR3 coding sequence is TGTGCCAGCAGCCTGGCCCTCCTCTATGGCTACACCTTC.

The chain recombines TRBV6-6 with TRBJ1-1, with no clear D. The V and J ends lost 2 bases and 0 bases respectively, with 10 bases between them. CDR1 and CDR2 (germline): MNHNY, SVGAGI (reference sequence). The CDR3 spans 15 residues. The CDR3 sequence is CASSYPGSMNTEAFF. CDR3 DNA sequence: TGTGCCAGCAGTTACCCAGGATCAATGAACACTGAAGCTTTCTTT.

The chain carries TRBV7-9 and TRBJ2-1; no firm D call. The CDR3 totals 15 residues. Trimming left V 10 bases short and J 6 bases short, with 22 bases between. In germline, CDR1 is SEHNR, CDR2 FQNEAQ (reference sequence). The CDR3 is CATQLFTAAPNEQFF. CDR3 coding DNA: TGTGCCACACAACTCTTTACGGCCGCCCCCAATGAGCAGTTCTTC.

The chain recombines TRBV7-2 with TRBJ1-4; maybe TRBD1 (6 bases). The CDR3 sequence is 16 residues long. Germline values: CDR1 SGHTA, CDR2 FQGNSA. Trimming removed 5 bases from V and 7 bases from J, with 20 bases in between. The CDR3 spells CASSLRTGRGGEKLFF. CDR3 nucleotide sequence: TGTGCCAGCAGCCTTCGTACAGGGAGGGGGGGTGAAAAACTGTTTTTT.

The chain employs TRBV5-4 and TRBJ2-1; 8 bases are a match to TRBD2. The germline gives CDR1 SGHNT, CDR2 YYREEE (reference sequence). The CDR3 is 15 residues long. V gave up 4 bases and J gave up 8 bases; unmatched junction bases: 11. CDR3 bases: TGTGCCAGCAGCCCGGGGGGGGTCGTCTTCGATGAGCAGTTCTTC. This translates into CASSPGGVVFDEQFF.

The chain combines TRBV19 with TRBJ2-2, with TRBD2 matching 7 bases. Looked up from germline, CDR1 is LNHDA and CDR2 is SQIVND (reference sequence). The CDR3 is 15 amino acids. V was clipped by 0 bases and J by 5 bases; unmatched bases: 3. The CDR3 spells CASSIEGLPTGELFF. In nucleotides, the CDR3 is TGTGCCAGTAGTATAGAGGGACTACCAACCGGGGAGCTGTTTTTT.

This clone was observed once. The DNA for the CDR3 is TGTGCTAGTGGTTTAGGACAGGGAGGCTCTGAAGCTTTCTTT. It specifies CASGLGQGGSEAFF. The chain joins TRBV12-5 to TRBJ1-1; 8 nucleotides align to TRBD1. Trimming removed 3 bases from V and 6 bases from J; junction bases left unmatched: 6. This CDR3 is built from 14 residues. CDR1 is LGHNT, CDR2 FRNRAP, per germline.

This clone was observed once. The chain employs TRBV5-6 and TRBJ2-3; the match to TRBD1 covers 8 bases. The CDR3 is 13 residues long. Germline V gives CDR1 SGHDT, CDR2 YYEEEE. V lost 5 bases, J lost 5 bases, and 4 bases stayed unmatched. The CDR3 loop is CASRYTGGDTQYF. The CDR3 DNA reads TGTGCCAGCAGGTATACAGGGGGAGATACGCAGTATTTT. Based on the CDR3 plus reference TRBV5-6 and TRBJ2-3, the full variable domain is DAGVTQSPTHLIKTRGQQVTLRCSPKSGHDTVSWYQQALGQGPQFIFQYYEEEERQRGNFPDRFSGHQFPNYSSELNVNALLLGDSALYLCASRYTGGDTQYFGPGTRLTVL.

The chain employs TRBV9 and TRBJ1-1, with D possibly TRBD1 on 5 matching bases. This CDR3 is built from 14 residues. V lost 0 bases and J 1 base, leaving 7 bases between the germline ends. Germline assignment: CDR1 SGDLS and CDR2 YYNGEE. CDR3 amino acids: CASSVVGANTEAFF. The CDR3 region has the DNA TGTGCCAGCAGCGTAGTCGGGGCGAACACTGAAGCTTTCTTT. The full variable domain, rest sourced from reference TRBV9 and TRBJ1-1, is DSGVTQTPKHLITATGQRVTLRCSPRSGDLSVYWYQQSLDQGLQFLIQYYNGEERAKGNILERFSAQQFPDLHSELNLSSLELGDSALYFCASSVVGANTEAFFGQGTRLTVV.